The present entry profiles one TCR beta chain with its context. Its antigen is unknown. One junction end disagrees with the germline gene, perhaps due to a read error. From germline, CDR1 is SNHLY and CDR2 FYNNEI. The CDR3 runs to 15 residues. The source of the sample is a study of T cells in Graves' hyperthyroidism and ophthalmopathy. Study observations and caveats: Ophthalmopathy onset followed model prediction by a median about six months. Ophthalmopathy and stable hyperthyroidism were separated by a 13 V-J model.

There were TCR beta CDR3 regions amplified from RNA transcripts. HTBI primers were the set used in a first-round RT-PCR of the TCR CDR3. Each CDR3 protein gets one entry after TCRdb re-called the multiplex PCR reads with MiXCR. The repertoire holds 450,000 to 600,000 distinct CDR3 sequences, with 20% as singletons. Diagnoses used clinical symptoms, serum thyroxine and TRAb, thyroid ultrasound and orbital computed tomography. This TCR was recovered from a man between 40 and 49 years old with Graves' ophthalmopathy. The sequencing sample was made of blood. V gene TRBV2 combines with J gene TRBJ1-1; 11 bases map to TRBD1. Here the CDR3 DNA reads TGTGCCAGCGGTGATCCCGGGACAGGGGGCACTGAAGCTTTCTTT. Protein product: CASGDPGTGGTEAFF.